This section outlines one T cell receptor beta chain sequence together with its context. In its sample, this clonotype was seen many times. The clone's antigen remains unknown. It has no much larger one-base neighbor in the sample; base qualities were not kept. Hyperthyroidism patients were newly diagnosed, were aged 18 to 65 years, and had a disease duration under 2 months. Patients with other autoimmune diseases, uncontrolled infections, pregnancy or lactation were excluded. Clinical symptoms, serum thyroxine, TRAb, thyroid ultrasound and orbital computed tomography formed the basis of the diagnosis. Total RNA was extracted with Trizol reagent and quality-checked on an Agilent 2100 Bioanalyzer. Germline trimming amounts to 1 base on V and 6 bases on J, with 7 as the count of junction bases outside the gene matches. The germline V gene gives CDR1 as SGHTA and CDR2 as FQGNSA. The CDR3 sequence holds 15 residues, the cysteine and phenylalanine included. Only the CDR3 portion is preserved as DNA: 45 bases, with reading frame beginning at the first base.

These data come from a study of Graves' ophthalmopathy and Graves' hyperthyroidism (dated by TCRdb to between 2018 and 2020). Study-wide context: A patient counted as having stable hyperthyroidism if there was no progression to ophthalmopathy within 18 months of follow-up. TCR beta repertoire signatures were used to distinguish Graves' ophthalmopathy from Graves' hyperthyroidism and to predict progression to ophthalmopathy. In total, under 150 blood samples were TCR-sequenced: around 42 ophthalmopathy, around 75 hyperthyroidism and some 17 hyperthyroidism-to-ophthalmopathy patients. A discovery set of 100 patients (43 ophthalmopathy, 57 stable hyperthyroidism) was enrolled to explore V-J signatures distinguishing ophthalmopathy from hyperthyroidism. The independent validation cohort included approximately 19 hyperthyroidism patients plus 17 patients who later progressed from hyperthyroidism to ophthalmopathy. In several hyperthyroidism patients, the T-cell repertoire of thyroid tissue was compared with the T-cell repertoire of blood. Once sampling was done, hyperthyroidism patients were given methimazole at a starting dose of 30 mg daily, while ophthalmopathy patients were given high-dose intravenous methylprednisolone.

The research as a whole found: In validation, the model predicted ophthalmopathy progression with about 71% sensitivity and 72.22% specificity; roughly 11 predicted patients were CT-confirmed with GO in a median of approximately six months. No statistical method was used to predetermine the sample size, and group allocation was not hidden from the investigators. Most expanded thyroid clonotypes with a frequency above 0.001 also appeared in blood, which suggests that blood repertoires may reflect the immune response in the thyroid. Ophthalmopathy was separated from stable hyperthyroidism by the 13-signature model with 85% to 90% sensitivity and less than 82% specificity in cross-validation and with 80%/75% in the test set.

For repertoire sequencing, TCR beta CDR3 regions were amplified from RNA transcripts. The first round of RT-PCR was done with HTBI primers and the Qiagen OneStep RT-PCR kit, and was followed by a second round of multiplex PCR, then size selection and purification. Libraries were sequenced on an Illumina HiSeq2000 using paired-end 100 bp reads. Per the authors' processing: Reads were processed with SOAPnuke, discarding reads with adapters, uncalled bases, mean Phred below 15, or no exact constant-primer or identifier match. COPE v1.2.5 was used to merge the high-quality paired reads. Clonotypes were defined as unique nucleotide sequences and were aligned to IMGT TRB V, D and J references using MiTCR v1.1. Analysis was restricted to V-J combinations with a frequency above 0.0001, which covered approximately 99% of repertoires. For each V-J combination, a TCR clonal expansion and chaos score was defined as the ratio of F50 clonal expansion to chaos observed in the TCRdist matrix. Welch's t-statistics and random forest were used to narrow the features down to roughly twelve V-J combinations, which were then fed into a naive Bayes classifier. Thyroid-blood repertoire similarity was quantified with the Morisita-Horn index. The public sequencing data were trimmed at Q25 with fastp and processed into clonotypes with MiXCR by TCRdb, which kept only in-frame beta chains. CDR3 protein duplicates are merged, each entry listing the most common genes and DNA. TCRdb, not the original authors, processed these V and J calls. Within this sample are 900,000 to 1,200,000 distinct CDR3 sequences, with 35% to 40% of them counted one time only. The ten biggest clones cover around 10% of the sample.

The rearranged chain carries TRBV7-2 and TRBJ2-7; 9 bases in between match TRBD2. The TCR sequence derives from an adult man with Graves' hyperthyroidism. Sequencing was carried out using peripheral blood or thyroid tissue (not recorded which). The base sequence is TGTGCCAGCAGCTTAGACGGCGGGAGGGTACGCGAGCAGTACTTC. Translated, this gives CASSLDGGRVREQYF.